A selection of T cell receptor beta chains follows, all from one sample in a study of blood T cell repertoires in COVID-19. TCRdb's table, derived via immunoSEQ multiplex PCR, lists solely in-frame clones and lacks some. Of 400,000 or so clones listed, roughly 87% are singletons. The specimen sequenced was PBMCs or T cells enriched from blood (not recorded which). The receptor set was obtained from a woman aged 40-49 years with acute COVID-19. The CDR3 runs from the conserved cysteine through the conserved F or W. The order of the fields is J gene, clone size, V gene, D gene, CDR3 DNA, CDR3 protein. D genes are given only for firm matches. The size field is filled for only some rows; it gives once, few, many or a size class.

j_call: TRBJ1-5; clone_size: NA; v_call: TRBV6-5; d_call: TRBD1; cdr3_nt: TGTGCCAGCAGTTCGACAGGGATTGGGCGCAATCAGCCCCAGCATTTT; cdr3_aa: CASSSTGIGRNQPQHF
j_call: TRBJ1-2; clone_size: NA; v_call: TRBV2; d_call: TRBD1; cdr3_nt: TGTGCCAGAACGGGACAGGGTTATGGCTACACCTTC; cdr3_aa: CARTGQGYGYTF
j_call: TRBJ1-6; clone_size: NA; v_call: TRBV6-5; d_call: TRBD1; cdr3_nt: TGTGCCAGCTGGAGGGACAGGAAAGATTCACCCCTCCACTTT; cdr3_aa: CASWRDRKDSPLHF
j_call: TRBJ1-4; clone_size: NA; v_call: TRBV10-3; d_call: TRBD1; cdr3_nt: TGTGCCATCAGGAGACAGGGAACTAATGAAAAACTGTTTTTT; cdr3_aa: CAIRRQGTNEKLFF
j_call: TRBJ1-2; clone_size: once; v_call: TRBV9; d_call: TRBD1; cdr3_nt: TGTGCCAGCAGCTACCGGGGACAGGGGTCAACCCACTTC; cdr3_aa: CASSYRGQGSTHF
j_call: TRBJ1-1; clone_size: once; v_call: TRBV6-2/TRBV6-3; d_call: TRBD1; cdr3_nt: TGTGCCAGCAGTTACAATCATTTTACCGGGACAGGGATGAACACTGAAGCTTTCTTT; cdr3_aa: CASSYNHFTGTGMNTEAFF
j_call: TRBJ2-5; clone_size: NA; v_call: TRBV5-5; d_call: TRBD2; cdr3_nt: TGTGCCAGCAGCCGAGCGGGGGATCAAGAGACCCAGTACTTC; cdr3_aa: CASSRAGDQETQYF
j_call: TRBJ1-4; clone_size: NA; v_call: TRBV15; d_call: TRBD1; cdr3_nt: TGTGCCACCAGCAGAGATCGCGGAGGGGGCCTGGAACTGTTTTTT; cdr3_aa: CATSRDRGGGLELFF
j_call: TRBJ2-2; clone_size: NA; v_call: TRBV27; d_call: NA; cdr3_nt: TGTGCCAGCAGTTCTAACACCGGGGAGCTGTTTTTT; cdr3_aa: CASSSNTGELFF
j_call: TRBJ2-5; clone_size: once; v_call: TRBV5-6; d_call: TRBD2; cdr3_nt: TGTGCCAGCAGCTTGGGAAGCGGGGGCTTTATTGAGACCCAGTACTTC; cdr3_aa: CASSLGSGGFIETQYF
j_call: TRBJ1-2; clone_size: NA; v_call: TRBV21-1; d_call: NA; cdr3_nt: TGTGCCAGCAGCTCCGAGGGGGCCAATGGCTACACCTTC; cdr3_aa: CASSSEGANGYTF
j_call: TRBJ1-5; clone_size: NA; v_call: TRBV27; d_call: NA; cdr3_nt: TGTGCCAGCAGTTTACGGGGAGATGATAGCAATCAGCCCCAGCATTTT; cdr3_aa: CASSLRGDDSNQPQHF
j_call: TRBJ1-5; clone_size: NA; v_call: TRBV21-1; d_call: NA; cdr3_nt: TGTGCCAGCACTAATGCCAGGACCCAGCATTTT; cdr3_aa: CASTNARTQHF
j_call: TRBJ2-2; clone_size: NA; v_call: TRBV18; d_call: NA; cdr3_nt: TGTGCCAGCTCACCTATCTCACTAGGGAGCGGGGAGCTGTTTTTT; cdr3_aa: CASSPISLGSGELFF
j_call: TRBJ2-3; clone_size: NA; v_call: TRBV5-1; d_call: NA; cdr3_nt: TGCGCCAGCAGCTTGGGAGTACGGGGAAGCACAGATACGCAGTATTTT; cdr3_aa: CASSLGVRGSTDTQYF
j_call: TRBJ1-5; clone_size: NA; v_call: TRBV12-3/TRBV12-4; d_call: NA; cdr3_nt: TGTGCCAGCAGTTCGACAGGACAGCCCCAGCATTTT; cdr3_aa: CASSSTGQPQHF
j_call: TRBJ2-4; clone_size: once; v_call: TRBV27; d_call: NA; cdr3_nt: TGTGCCAGCCGAGGTATAGCCAAAAACATTCAGTACTTC; cdr3_aa: CASRGIAKNIQYF
j_call: TRBJ1-4; clone_size: NA; v_call: TRBV12-3/TRBV12-4; d_call: TRBD1; cdr3_nt: TGTGCCAGCAGGGGACAGGGGGGTAGACTGTTTTTT; cdr3_aa: CASRGQGGRLFF
j_call: TRBJ2-7; clone_size: NA; v_call: TRBV30; d_call: TRBD1; cdr3_nt: TGTGCCTGGAAAAAGACAGGGTCAAGGGAGCAGTACTTC; cdr3_aa: CAWKKTGSREQYF
j_call: TRBJ1-6; clone_size: NA; v_call: TRBV15; d_call: NA; cdr3_nt: TGTGCCACCAGCAGAGATTTTGGCACAACTAATTCACCCCTCCACTTT; cdr3_aa: CATSRDFGTTNSPLHF
j_call: TRBJ2-5; clone_size: NA; v_call: TRBV7-7; d_call: NA; cdr3_nt: TGTGCCAGCAGCTTAGGATCTGGGGCTATCATGGAGACCCAGTACTTC; cdr3_aa: CASSLGSGAIMETQYF
j_call: TRBJ1-1; clone_size: NA; v_call: TRBV6-6; d_call: NA; cdr3_nt: TGTGCCAGCAGTTTAGGGGTGACTGAAGCTTTCTTT; cdr3_aa: CASSLGVTEAFF
j_call: TRBJ1-3; clone_size: NA; v_call: TRBV21-1; d_call: NA; cdr3_nt: TGTGCCAGCAGAAGAACGCGGTCGGGGACTGGAAACACCATATATTTT; cdr3_aa: CASRRTRSGTGNTIYF
j_call: TRBJ1-2; clone_size: NA; v_call: TRBV4-1; d_call: TRBD1; cdr3_nt: TGCGCCAGCAGCCAAGGACAGGGGGCGCGTCTCTATGGCTACACCTTC; cdr3_aa: CASSQGQGARLYGYTF
j_call: TRBJ2-7; clone_size: NA; v_call: TRBV12-3/TRBV12-4; d_call: TRBD1; cdr3_nt: TGTGCCAGCAGTTTAGGGGACAGAGCGGTCTTC; cdr3_aa: CASSLGDRAVF
j_call: TRBJ1-1; clone_size: NA; v_call: TRBV7-8; d_call: NA; cdr3_nt: TGTGCCAGCAGCTTAACTGTGACAGTGAACACTGAAGCTTTCTTT; cdr3_aa: CASSLTVTVNTEAFF
j_call: TRBJ2-7; clone_size: once; v_call: TRBV4-2; d_call: NA; cdr3_nt: TGTGCCAGCAGCCAAGATATTGGTGGGGGCTTCATGTACGAGCAGTACTTC; cdr3_aa: CASSQDIGGGFMYEQYF
j_call: TRBJ1-5; clone_size: NA; v_call: TRBV29-1; d_call: TRBD1; cdr3_nt: TGCAGCGTGGGACAGGGTCGCGGTCAGCCCCAGCATTTT; cdr3_aa: CSVGQGRGQPQHF
j_call: TRBJ2-7; clone_size: NA; v_call: TRBV5-1; d_call: TRBD1; cdr3_nt: TGCGCCAGCAGCGCGGACAGGGGAAATCTGGGCGAGCAGTACTTC; cdr3_aa: CASSADRGNLGEQYF
j_call: TRBJ1-3; clone_size: NA; v_call: TRBV5-6; d_call: NA; cdr3_nt: TGTGCCAGCAGCTTGATTGCGGCAACCTACTCTGGAAACACCATATATTTT; cdr3_aa: CASSLIAATYSGNTIYF
j_call: TRBJ1-1; clone_size: NA; v_call: TRBV6-5; d_call: NA; cdr3_nt: TGTGCCACCGGCGGGGGAGGAGCTGAAGCTTTCTTT; cdr3_aa: CATGGGGAEAFF
j_call: TRBJ1-2; clone_size: NA; v_call: TRBV10-3; d_call: TRBD1; cdr3_nt: TGTGCCATCAGTGAGAATGTGGACAGGGCTCTAACCTTC; cdr3_aa: CAISENVDRALTF
j_call: TRBJ1-2; clone_size: NA; v_call: TRBV9; d_call: NA; cdr3_nt: TGTGCCAGCAGCGTAGGTGGCAGAAACTATGGCTACACCTTC; cdr3_aa: CASSVGGRNYGYTF
j_call: TRBJ1-1; clone_size: NA; v_call: TRBV29-1; d_call: NA; cdr3_nt: TGCAGCGTTGATTCGGGGAACACTGAAGCTTTCTTT; cdr3_aa: CSVDSGNTEAFF
j_call: TRBJ1-6; clone_size: NA; v_call: TRBV10-2; d_call: NA; cdr3_nt: TGCGCCAGCAGCGCCTCCGGGGTGGGGAATTCACCCCTCCACTTT; cdr3_aa: CASSASGVGNSPLHF
j_call: TRBJ1-1; clone_size: NA; v_call: TRBV7-9; d_call: NA; cdr3_nt: TGTGCCAGCAGCTCGCTGAGGGCTTCTATGAACACTGAAGCTTTCTTT; cdr3_aa: CASSSLRASMNTEAFF
j_call: TRBJ2-1; clone_size: once; v_call: TRBV7-9; d_call: NA; cdr3_nt: TGTGCCAGCAGCTTAGGGGTAGGTGGGAGTGGTTCCTACAATGAGCAGTTCTTC; cdr3_aa: CASSLGVGGSGSYNEQFF
j_call: TRBJ2-2; clone_size: few; v_call: TRBV7-9; d_call: TRBD2; cdr3_nt: TGTGCCAGCAGCCCGACTAGCGGGGCGACCGGGGAGCTGTTTTTT; cdr3_aa: CASSPTSGATGELFF
j_call: TRBJ1-3; clone_size: NA; v_call: TRBV6-5; d_call: NA; cdr3_nt: TGTGCCAGCAGAAGACAGCCGTTTTCTGGAAACACCATATATTTT; cdr3_aa: CASRRQPFSGNTIYF
j_call: TRBJ1-2; clone_size: NA; v_call: TRBV25-1; d_call: NA; cdr3_nt: TGTGCCAGCAGTGAATTTGAGGTCAACTATGGCTACACCTTC; cdr3_aa: CASSEFEVNYGYTF
j_call: TRBJ1-4; clone_size: NA; v_call: TRBV2; d_call: NA; cdr3_nt: TGTGCCAGCAGTGACAGGGTGGCTAATGAAAAACTGTTTTTT; cdr3_aa: CASSDRVANEKLFF
j_call: TRBJ1-2; clone_size: NA; v_call: TRBV4-1; d_call: TRBD1; cdr3_nt: TGCGCCAGCAGCCAAGTTGTGGTATTTAGGGTACAGGGGGGCTACACCTTC; cdr3_aa: CASSQVVVFRVQGGYTF
j_call: TRBJ2-5; clone_size: once; v_call: TRBV3-1/TRBV3-2; d_call: NA; cdr3_nt: TGTGCCAGCAGCCAAGATATCCGGCCAGGGCAGTGGAGAGAGACCCAGTACTTC; cdr3_aa: CASSQDIRPGQWRETQYF
j_call: TRBJ2-5; clone_size: NA; v_call: TRBV9; d_call: TRBD2; cdr3_nt: TGTGCCAGCAGCGTAAGCGGGGGGCCGTTGGAGACCCAGTACTTC; cdr3_aa: CASSVSGGPLETQYF
j_call: TRBJ2-1; clone_size: NA; v_call: TRBV3-1/TRBV3-2; d_call: NA; cdr3_nt: TGTGCCAGCAGCCAAGATTGGCAAAATGAGCAGTTCTTC; cdr3_aa: CASSQDWQNEQFF
j_call: TRBJ1-5; clone_size: NA; v_call: TRBV18; d_call: NA; cdr3_nt: TGTGCCAGCTCGCAGAACGGGAACAGGGTCAATCAGCCCCAGCATTTT; cdr3_aa: CASSQNGNRVNQPQHF
j_call: TRBJ2-2; clone_size: NA; v_call: TRBV5-1; d_call: TRBD2; cdr3_nt: TGCGCCAGCAGCTTCCTAGCGGGGGGGCCTGGCACCGGGGAGCTGTTTTTT; cdr3_aa: CASSFLAGGPGTGELFF
j_call: TRBJ1-1; clone_size: NA; v_call: TRBV14; d_call: NA; cdr3_nt: TGTGCCAGCAGCCACTTCTCGACATGGAACACTGAAGCTTTCTTT; cdr3_aa: CASSHFSTWNTEAFF
j_call: TRBJ2-3; clone_size: NA; v_call: TRBV9; d_call: NA; cdr3_nt: TGTGCCAGCAGCGCCGAGGTGGTCACAGATACGCAGTATTTT; cdr3_aa: CASSAEVVTDTQYF